This T cell receptor beta chain comes out of a study of T cells in Graves' hyperthyroidism and ophthalmopathy. Study-level findings and limits: Most thyroid clonotypes with frequency above 0.001 were detected in blood.

The CDR3 sequence is 13 residues long. Germline-derived CDR1 and CDR2 are SEHNR and FQNEAQ (reference sequence). V dropped 7 bases and J dropped 10 bases, with 19 bases sitting between them. Lactation, pregnancy, other autoimmune disease or uncontrolled infection led to exclusion of patients. This clonotype has ten or more counts. Its target is not known. Amplification targeted TCR beta CDR3 regions from RNA transcripts. First-round RT-PCR with HTBI primers amplified the TCR CDR3 region. TCRdb ran MiXCR on the multiplex PCR reads and lists one entry per CDR3 protein. The table has 350,000 to 400,000 distinct CDR3 sequences, about 15% seen once.

The TCR sequence derives from a woman aged 60-75 years with Graves' hyperthyroidism. Sequencing was performed on blood. V gene TRBV7-9 combines with J gene TRBJ1-1; no clear D gene. The CDR3 here is CASTPTAGSGAFF. CDR3 coding DNA: TGTGCCAGCACCCCGACTGCGGGGTCGGGAGCTTTCTTT.